These T cell receptor beta chains were read from a single sample in a study of T cells in Graves' hyperthyroidism and ophthalmopathy. In TCRdb, the multiplex PCR reads were re-called with MiXCR into one record per CDR3 protein. Counted here are about 360,000 distinct CDR3 sequences, about 19% occurring once; the ten biggest clones make up around 3.4%. Sequenced input: blood. The receptors originated from a woman aged 18 to 35 with Graves' hyperthyroidism. Both conserved end residues are part of each CDR3. A D gene is named only where the DNA matches it firmly. Clone size appears in some rows only: once, few, many, or a class for an expanded clone.

j_call | clone_size | d_call | v_call | cdr3_nt | cdr3_aa
TRBJ1-5 | many | NA | TRBV6-1 | TGTGCCAGCAACGACAGAACTTATAGCAATCAGCCCCAGCATTTT | CASNDRTYSNQPQHF
TRBJ2-5 | NA | TRBD1 | TRBV6-5 | TGTGCCAGCAGTTACCCCGGGACAGGGGAGACCCAGTACTTC | CASSYPGTGETQYF
TRBJ2-7 | NA | NA | TRBV19 | TGTGCCAGTAGTAAGGCTAGGTCTTTCGAGCAGTACTTC | CASSKARSFEQYF
TRBJ2-7 | many | TRBD2 | TRBV5-1 | TGCGCCAGCAGCTTGGACGGACTAGCGTCCTACGAGCAGTACTTC | CASSLDGLASYEQYF
TRBJ1-2 | many | NA | TRBV27 | TGTGCCAGCAGTTTGGCCCCACGGGGGTTTGGCGGCTACACCTTC | CASSLAPRGFGGYTF
TRBJ2-5 | NA | TRBD2 | TRBV12-3/TRBV12-4 | TGTGCCATCAGTTTACTAGCGGAGCCAGGAGAGACCCAGTACTTC | CAISLLAEPGETQYF
TRBJ1-1 | many | NA | TRBV5-6 | TGTGCCAGCAGCCCGATTAACATGAACACTGAAGCTTTCTTT | CASSPINMNTEAFF
TRBJ2-2 | many | NA | TRBV7-8 | TGTGCCAGCAGCCATACTAGCTCCGGGGAGCTGTTTTTT | CASSHTSSGELFF
TRBJ1-5 | few | NA | TRBV14 | TGTGCCAGCAGCCGCCCCGGGGGGGAGACTCAGCCCCAGCATTTT | CASSRPGGETQPQHF
TRBJ1-6 | many | NA | TRBV7-3 | TGTGCCAGCAGCTTAACATACGGGGCACCCCTCCACTTT | CASSLTYGAPLHF
TRBJ2-7 | many | NA | TRBV15 | TGTGCCACCGGTCGAAATCCAGGGAGCTACGAGCAGTACTTC | CATGRNPGSYEQYF
TRBJ2-5 | many | NA | TRBV20-1 | TGTTCCGGGACGCTTGAAGAGACCCAGTACTTC | CSGTLEETQYF
TRBJ2-7 | NA | NA | TRBV11-2 | TGTGCCAGCAGCCAAAATAGCCACTCCTACGAGCAGTACTTC | CASSQNSHSYEQYF
TRBJ1-1 | NA | TRBD1 | TRBV6-2/TRBV6-3 | TGTGCCAGCAGTTACCCAGGGACAGGGGGACAGAACACTGAAGCTTTCTTT | CASSYPGTGGQNTEAFF
TRBJ2-2 | many | TRBD1 | TRBV6-1 | TGTGCCAGCACGGGACAGCAAATAAACACCGAGGAGCTGTTTTTT | CASTGQQINTEELFF
TRBJ2-5 | NA | NA | TRBV20-1 | TGCAGTGCTGGGCCGCCTAAAATCTACCAAGAGACCCAGTACTTC | CSAGPPKIYQETQYF
TRBJ2-7 | many | TRBD1 | TRBV20-1 | TGCAGTGCTAATGACAGGGAAAGGTACGAGCAGTACTTC | CSANDRERYEQYF
TRBJ1-2 | many | NA | TRBV13 | TGTGCCAGCACCAGGGCCTCATATGGCTACACCTTC | CASTRASYGYTF
TRBJ2-7 | many | TRBD1 | TRBV4-2 | TGTGCCAGCAGCCTCTACCTCAGAGGACAGGAATCTCTCGAGCAGTACTTC | CASSLYLRGQESLEQYF
TRBJ2-2 | many | NA | TRBV12-3/TRBV12-4 | TGTGCCAGCAGTCGCCGTGAGACCGGGGAGCTGTTTTTT | CASSRRETGELFF
TRBJ2-7 | many | TRBD1 | TRBV28 | TGTGCCAGCAGGGGGGACAGGTACTACGAGCAGTACTTC | CASRGDRYYEQYF
TRBJ1-1 | many | NA | TRBV5-1 | TGCGCCAGCACGATCGGGGATTCGGCTTTCTTT | CASTIGDSAFF
TRBJ2-5 | many | NA | TRBV12-3/TRBV12-4 | TGTGCCAGTGGGACTTTAGCGGAGACCCAGTACTTC | CASGTLAETQYF
TRBJ1-2 | NA | NA | TRBV12-3/TRBV12-4 | TGTGCCAGCAGTTTAGTACAGAGACAACGGATCTATGGCTACACCTTC | CASSLVQRQRIYGYTF
TRBJ1-5 | many | NA | TRBV11-1 | TGTGCCAGCAGCAATACCGGGGGTCATAGCAATCAGCCCCAGCATTTT | CASSNTGGHSNQPQHF
TRBJ1-1 | many | NA | TRBV7-3 | TGTGCCAGCAGCTCCAAATTGAACACTGAAGCTTTCTTT | CASSSKLNTEAFF
TRBJ2-7 | many | TRBD2 | TRBV6-1 | TGTGCCAGCAGACGGACTAGCGGCACGCCGTACTTC | CASRRTSGTPYF
TRBJ2-7 | few | NA | TRBV18 | TGTGCCAGCTCGCCCTGGTCCTACGAGCAGTACTTC | CASSPWSYEQYF
TRBJ1-3 | many | NA | TRBV10-3 | TGTGCCATCAAAGAGAGGGATTCTGGAAACACCATATATTTT | CAIKERDSGNTIYF
TRBJ2-7 | many | TRBD2 | TRBV20-1 | TGCAGTGCTAGAGAGGGCGGGGGGGAGCAGTACTTC | CSAREGGGEQYF